This T cell receptor (beta chain) was profiled in a study of blood T cell repertoires in COVID-19 (dated by TCRdb to about 2020). Looking at the study overall: Samples from collaborators originated in the United States, Italy and Spain and spanned both the acute and convalescent phases of COVID-19. HLA class I and class II types, where available, came from metadata supplied by the sample provider rather than from assay-based typing. Sample metadata almost always included a de-identified subject ID, COVID-19 status, age in years and sex. The material from the prospective study consisted of cDNA or gDNA derived from T cells, B-cell-depleted T cells, or PBMCs. A freely available public database, intended as a resource for researchers studying the immune response to SARS-CoV-2, is where the repertoires were released. The samples were drawn from two sources: the first 160 participants of the ongoing ImmuneRACE study, and 1,000 to 1,500 subjects contributed by 6 global collaborators. Subjects who had been exposed to COVID-19, were actively infected with it, or had recovered from it provided the deeply sampled blood TCRbeta repertoires that made up the dataset.

Collaborating institutions collected whole blood in K2EDTA tubes following their own protocols. For TCRbeta analysis, collaborators shipped samples as frozen whole blood, isolated PBMCs, or DNA extracted from either of those sample types. To note about this clone: It lacks a known antigen. No much larger clonotype is one base removed from it; base qualities were not supplied.

Overall study outcomes, separate from this receptor: Clinical and demographic metadata were provided uncurated, with the amount varying by source and participant.

After removal of 1 base from V and 5 bases from J, the junction retains 11 bases not matched to a gene. Reading the germline V gene gives CDR1 SGHVS and CDR2 FNYEAQ. Its CDR3 holds 17 amino acids, cysteine through phenylalanine. The kept DNA is CDR3 alone, 51 bases in frame from the first base. TCRbeta CDR3 regions were amplified from genomic DNA using the immunoSEQ Assay, a bias-controlled multiplex PCR. The paper's data handling went like this. Within the assay, amplification of reference gene primers was used to estimate how many nucleated cells each sample contained. To quantify the absolute abundance of each unique TCRbeta CDR3 rearrangement, sequence reads were collapsed and filtered. For each sample, productive Simpson clonality was calculated as the square root of Simpson's diversity index over productive rearrangements. In its TCRdb copy, this immuneACCESS table keeps in-frame sequences only and misses some clones. Where compared with another copy, unresolved V genes explain less than half of these, and the others have no known cause. The V and J calls and clone size are taken from that table; D and trimming were inferred from the DNA. This sample comprises about 120,000 clones, over 75% of them detected only once. Together, the top ten hold 1.8% of the sample.

The sample was peripheral blood. This sequence was found in a human donor with active COVID-19. The donor label of this sample is uncertain. Recombination joined TRBV7-6 with TRBJ2-5, with 9 middle bases fitting TRBD2. The CDR3 reads CASSLVLAGGYLETQYF. The DNA sequence reads TGTGCCAGCAGCTTAGTGCTCGCGGGGGGGTACCTGGAGACCCAGTACTTC.